This T cell receptor beta chain was found in a study of T cells in Graves' hyperthyroidism and ophthalmopathy. General observations from the study: Separation of ophthalmopathy from stable hyperthyroidism was achieved by a 13 V-J model.

From RNA transcripts, TCR beta CDR3 regions were amplified. During a first-round RT-PCR of the TCR CDR3, the HTBI primer set was used. TCRdb analysed the multiplex PCR reads with MiXCR anew, one entry per CDR3 protein. The table includes about half a million distinct CDR3 sequences, less than 25% detected once. This clonotype has ten or more counts. Its cognate antigen is unknown. Unmatched junction bases numbered 1, after V lost 0 bases and J lost 3 bases. The length of the CDR3 is 15 residues. Orbital computed tomography and thyroid ultrasound, together with serum TRAb and thyroxine and clinical symptoms, were used for diagnoses.

Specimen: blood. This receptor was obtained from a woman aged 65 to 85 with Graves' ophthalmopathy. This sequence joins TRBV12-3 or TRBV12-4 and TRBJ1-1; 10 bases are shared with TRBD1. CDR3 loop: CASSLAGQGDTEAFF. The DNA of the CDR3 is TGTGCCAGCAGTTTAGCTGGACAGGGGGACACTGAAGCTTTCTTT.